This record covers a single TCR beta chain. V lost 0 bases to trimming and J lost 2 bases; unmatched junction nucleotides: 2. The germline V gene has CDR1 SGDLS and CDR2 YYNGEE. The CDR3 has 15 residues. Assay used: immunoSEQ multiplex PCR; TCRdb lists only in-frame clones, some missing. The data hold 300,000 to 350,000 clones, with approximately 89% observed a single time. This record belongs to a study of blood T cell repertoires in COVID-19. Study information: Some COVID-19 samples were acute and others convalescent; all came from the United States, Italy and Spain.

Recruited during active infection, patients (from Seattle) were subsequently followed longitudinally. This chain joins TRBV9 and TRBJ2-3; 8 bases line up with TRBD2. Material for sequencing was peripheral blood. This clonotype was sampled from a woman in her sixties or seventies with COVID-19, enrolled during active disease. The CDR3 region has the DNA TGTGCCAGCAGCGTAGCGGGGGGGGCCACAGATACGCAGTATTTT. Its protein is CASSVAGGATDTQYF.